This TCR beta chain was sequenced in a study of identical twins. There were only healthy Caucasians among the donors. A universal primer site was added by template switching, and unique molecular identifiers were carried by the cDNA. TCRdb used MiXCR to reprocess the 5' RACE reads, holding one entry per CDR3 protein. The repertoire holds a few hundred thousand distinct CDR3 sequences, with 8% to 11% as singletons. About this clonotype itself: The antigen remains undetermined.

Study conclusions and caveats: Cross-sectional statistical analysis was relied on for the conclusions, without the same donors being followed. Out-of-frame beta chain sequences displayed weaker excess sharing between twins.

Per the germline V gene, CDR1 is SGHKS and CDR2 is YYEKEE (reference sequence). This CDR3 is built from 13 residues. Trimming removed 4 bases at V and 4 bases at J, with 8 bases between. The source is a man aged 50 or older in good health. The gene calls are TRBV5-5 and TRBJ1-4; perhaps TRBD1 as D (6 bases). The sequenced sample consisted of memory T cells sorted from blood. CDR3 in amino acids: CASSGQLNEKLFF. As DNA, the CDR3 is TGTGCCAGCAGCGGACAGCTTAATGAAAAACTGTTTTTT.